Each of the 3 T cell receptor beta chains below was sequenced from the same sample in a study of shared clonotypes between healthy human individuals (dated by TCRdb to the early 2020s). CD8 naive samples consisted of CD45RO-negative cells that were positively selected for CCR7, yielding a CD45RA+CCR7+ population without TemRA cells. Library preparation was by the immunoSEQ multiplex PCR assay. Not all clones reach the TCRdb copy of this immuneACCESS table, which keeps in-frame sequences only. Checked studies attribute under half of the gap to unresolved V genes and leave the rest unexplained. In this sample the table shows about 2.2 million clones, around 93% of which occur a single time. In total, the top ten clones hold about 1.6% of the sample. The specimen was naive CD8+ T cells from PBMCs. Reading the label with the study, this specimen's cell subset or site is: CD45RA+CCR7+. All receptors come from a man aged 18 to 30 in good health. Some clones in this sample may be carry-over from other donors' samples.

The rearrangement uses TRBV11-2 and TRBJ2-1; D is undetermined. Between the trimmed V and J ends, which lost 5 bases and 4 bases, there was a span of 18 bases. This CDR3 has 16 residues. The V gene's germline CDR1 is SGHAT and CDR2 FQNNGV. The CDR3 reads CASSPSGKGLYNEQFF. In nucleotides, the CDR3 is TGTGCCAGCAGCCCCTCTGGGAAGGGTTTATACAATGAGCAGTTCTTC.

This clone turned up a few times. The chain recombines TRBV7-9 with TRBJ2-1; unclear D gene. CDR1 is SEHNR and CDR2 is FQNEAQ in the germline V gene (reference sequence). Trimming left V 6 bases short and J 7 bases short, with 13 bases between. The CDR3 sequence is 13 residues long. CDR3 sequence reads: CASSPRRTNEQFF. CDR3 coding DNA: TGTGCCAGCAGTCCCCGACGGACGAATGAGCAGTTCTTC.

The chain links TRBV6-4 to TRBJ2-2; D unclear. V was clipped by 8 bases and J by 7 bases, with 8 bases between them. The CDR3 spans 11 residues. Germline V CDR1 and CDR2: MRHNA, SNTAGT. This CDR3 reads CASGLGGELFF. The CDR3 nucleotides are TGTGCCAGCGGCCTCGGCGGGGAGCTGTTTTTT.